The 12 T cell receptor beta chains reported below all come from one sample, sequenced in a study of T cells in lung cancer brain metastases. Data came from immunoSEQ multiplex PCR; TCRdb stores just in-frame clones and leaves some out. The data show approximately 5,000 clones, with approximately 83% seen just once and roughly 2.6% held by the top ten. The material sequenced was tumor tissue from the primary lung tumor. The receptors shown here come from a man aged 50 to 60 with non-small cell lung cancer.

The rearrangement joins TRBV9 to TRBJ1-2; D unresolved. Trimming pared 1 base from V and 7 bases from J, leaving 14 bases between. CDR1 and CDR2 from the germline V gene are SGDLS and YYNGEE. The CDR3 spans 14 residues. The CDR3 bases are TGTGCCAGCAGCGTAAGTGTGGGCCTCGGTGGCTACACCTTC. This encodes CASSVSVGLGGYTF.

The genes are TRBV28 and TRBJ2-2, with TRBD1 matching 9 bases. This CDR3 has 15 residues. Germline trimming cut 6 bases from V and 6 bases from J; bases unmatched to any gene: 8. Germline lookup yields CDR1 MDHEN and CDR2 SYDVKM. In DNA, the CDR3 is TGTGCCAGCAGGCTAAACAGGGGGCTCGCCGGGGAGCTGTTTTTT. Protein product: CASRLNRGLAGELFF.

This sequence joins TRBV9 and TRBJ2-5; TRBD1 matches at 10 bases. The CDR3 sequence is 16 residues long. CDR1 and CDR2 from the germline V gene are SGDLS and YYNGEE. With 0 bases clipped from V and 5 bases from J, the junction kept 7 bases outside the gene matches. CDR3 sequence: CASSVGGTGVGETQYF. The DNA for the CDR3 is TGTGCCAGCAGCGTAGGCGGGACAGGGGTCGGGGAGACCCAGTACTTC. The complete variable domain, with remaining parts taken from reference TRBV9 and TRBJ2-5, reads DSGVTQTPKHLITATGQRVTLRCSPRSGDLSVYWYQQSLDQGLQFLIQYYNGEERAKGNILERFSAQQFPDLHSELNLSSLELGDSALYFCASSVGGTGVGETQYFGPGTRLLVL.

CDR3 loop: CASSRASAGPAYNEQFF. The CDR3 DNA reads TGTGCCAGCAGCCGAGCCTCTGCGGGCCCTGCCTACAATGAGCAGTTCTTC. This rearrangement joins TRBV7-3 to TRBJ2-1; tentatively, D is TRBD2 (5 bases). V was trimmed by 5 bases and J by 2 bases, leaving 19 bases between them. CDR1 SGHTA and CDR2 FQGTGA come from the germline V gene. CDR3 length: 17 residues.

The V gene is TRBV5-5, the J gene TRBJ1-1; tentative D call: TRBD1 (6 bases). CDR3 size: 19 residues. V lost 1 base to trimming and J lost 0 bases, with 22 bases between them. CDR1 and CDR2 (germline): SGHKS, YYEKEE (reference sequence). As DNA, the CDR3 is TGTGCCAGCAGCTTGATATGGGATTGGTTAGGGGGGATGAACACTGAAGCTTTCTTT. Residues: CASSLIWDWLGGMNTEAFF. Supplemented by reference TRBV5-5 and TRBJ1-1, the full variable domain reads DAGVTQSPTHLIKTRGQQVTLRCSPISGHKSVSWYQQVLGQGPQFIFQYYEKEERGRGNFPDRFSARQFPNYSSELNVNALLLGDSALYLCASSLIWDWLGGMNTEAFFGQGTRLTVV.

The sample holds a few counts of this clone. This chain joins TRBV2 and TRBJ1-1; TRBD1 might be the D (5 bases). Deletions cut 1 base from V and 8 bases from J, with 5 bases between. Germline assignment: CDR1 SNHLY and CDR2 FYNNEI. The CDR3 has 11 residues. CDR3 nucleotides: TGTGCCAGCAGTGAAGGGGGGGAAGCTTTCTTT. Encoded protein: CASSEGGEAFF.

The rearrangement uses TRBV6-1 and TRBJ1-2; tentative D call: TRBD1 (5 bases). Trimming took 4 bases from V and 6 from J, leaving 15 bases between them. Germline V gene sequence: CDR1 MNHNS, CDR2 SASEGT. The CDR3 is 14 residues long. The DNA of the CDR3 is TGTGCCAGCAGTGGTATCCCGGGGGTGGATGGCTACACCTTC. It encodes CASSGIPGVDGYTF.

The rearrangement uses TRBV7-8 and TRBJ1-1; 8 bases align to TRBD1. CDR3 size: 14 residues. The junction had 5 bases not matched to a gene; V was cut back by 5 bases and J by 3 bases. Germline loops: CDR1 SGHVS, CDR2 FQNEAQ. CDR3 residues: CASSPQTGDTEAFF. CDR3 nucleotides: TGTGCCAGCAGCCCCCAGACAGGGGACACTGAAGCTTTCTTT.

The chain couples TRBV5-8 to TRBJ1-2, with no clear D. V was cut by 0 bases and J by 5 bases, with 11 bases left in between. Germline V gives CDR1 SGHTS, CDR2 YDEGEE. The CDR3 is 14 residues long. CDR3 in DNA: TGTGCCAGCAGCTTGGGGCAGCTCTTTTATGGCTACACCTTC. Translated, it gives CASSLGQLFYGYTF. Drawing the rest from reference TRBV5-8 and TRBJ1-2, the complete variable domain is EAGVTQSPTHLIKTRGQQATLRCSPISGHTSVYWYQQALGLGLQFLLWYDEGEERNRGNFPPRFSGRQFPNYSSELNVNALELEDSALYLCASSLGQLFYGYTFGSGTRLTVV.

The V and J genes are TRBV11-1 and TRBJ2-5; D call uncertain. V dropped 5 bases and J dropped 4 bases, with 14 bases sitting between them. Per the germline V gene, CDR1 is SGHAT and CDR2 is FQDESV (reference sequence). The CDR3 length is 14 residues. This CDR3 is CASSPPAMGETQYF. CDR3 bases: TGTGCCAGCAGCCCCCCGGCCATGGGAGAGACCCAGTACTTC.

The CDR3 loop reads CASSPRTIQETQYF. The CDR3 DNA reads TGTGCCAGCTCACCTCGGACTATCCAAGAGACCCAGTACTTC. The rearrangement links TRBV18 to TRBJ2-5, with a weak D call TRBD2 (6 bases). The CDR3 is made up of 14 amino acids. With 3 bases removed from V and 1 base from J, the gap between germline ends came to 9 bases. Germline CDR1 reads KGHSH; CDR2 reads LQKENI.

This chain connects TRBV4-2 to TRBJ2-5; D call uncertain. V lost 4 bases and J lost 3, with 12 bases in between. The length of the CDR3 is 14 residues. Germline V gene lookup returns CDR1 LGHNA and CDR2 YNFKEQ. The CDR3 region is CASSPARREETQYF. The DNA for the CDR3 is TGTGCCAGCAGCCCGGCCCGAAGAGAAGAGACCCAGTACTTC.